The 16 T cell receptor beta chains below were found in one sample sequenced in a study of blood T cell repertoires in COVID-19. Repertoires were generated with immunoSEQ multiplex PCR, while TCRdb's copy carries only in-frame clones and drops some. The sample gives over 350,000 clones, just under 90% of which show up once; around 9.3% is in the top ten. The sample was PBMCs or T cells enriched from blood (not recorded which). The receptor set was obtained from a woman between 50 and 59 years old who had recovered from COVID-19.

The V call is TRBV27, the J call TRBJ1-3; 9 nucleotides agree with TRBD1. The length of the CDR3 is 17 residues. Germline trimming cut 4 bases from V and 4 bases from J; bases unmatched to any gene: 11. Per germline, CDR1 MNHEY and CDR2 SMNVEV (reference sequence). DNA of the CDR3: TGTGCCAGCAGTTCCATTATACAGGGGGCTGGGGGAAACACCATATATTTT. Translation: CASSSIIQGAGGNTIYF.

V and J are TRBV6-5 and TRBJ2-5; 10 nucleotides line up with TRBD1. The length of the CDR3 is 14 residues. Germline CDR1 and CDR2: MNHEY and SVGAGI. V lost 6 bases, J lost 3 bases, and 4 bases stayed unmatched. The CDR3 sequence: CASRSGTGEETQYF. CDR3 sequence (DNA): TGTGCCAGCAGAAGCGGGACAGGGGAAGAGACCCAGTACTTC.

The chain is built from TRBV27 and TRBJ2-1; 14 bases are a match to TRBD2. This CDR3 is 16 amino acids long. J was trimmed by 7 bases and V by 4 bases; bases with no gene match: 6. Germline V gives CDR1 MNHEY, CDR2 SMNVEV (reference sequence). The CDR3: CASSSLGLAGGNEQFF. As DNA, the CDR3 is TGTGCCAGCAGTTCCCTAGGACTAGCGGGGGGTAATGAGCAGTTCTTC.

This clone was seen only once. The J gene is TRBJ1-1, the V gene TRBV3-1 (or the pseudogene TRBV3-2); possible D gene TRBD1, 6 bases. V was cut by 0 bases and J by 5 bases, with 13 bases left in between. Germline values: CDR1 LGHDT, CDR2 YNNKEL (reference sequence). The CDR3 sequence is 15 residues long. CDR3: CASSQETGGWTEAFF. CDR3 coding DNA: TGTGCCAGCAGCCAAGAGACGGGGGGCTGGACTGAAGCTTTCTTT.

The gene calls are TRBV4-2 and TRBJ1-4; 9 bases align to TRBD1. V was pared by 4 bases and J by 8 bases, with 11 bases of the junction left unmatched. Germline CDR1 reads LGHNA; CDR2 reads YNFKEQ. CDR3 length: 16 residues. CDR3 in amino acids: CASSPSGQGVREKLFF. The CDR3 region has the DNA TGTGCCAGCAGCCCATCGGGACAGGGAGTACGAGAAAAACTGTTTTTT.

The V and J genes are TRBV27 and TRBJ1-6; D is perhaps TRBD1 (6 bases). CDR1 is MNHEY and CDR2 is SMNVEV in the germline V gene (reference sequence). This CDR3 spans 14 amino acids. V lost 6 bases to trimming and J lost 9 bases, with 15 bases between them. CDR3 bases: TGTGCCAGCAGACCCCAGGGGTCTGCTTCACCCCTCCACTTT. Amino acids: CASRPQGSASPLHF.

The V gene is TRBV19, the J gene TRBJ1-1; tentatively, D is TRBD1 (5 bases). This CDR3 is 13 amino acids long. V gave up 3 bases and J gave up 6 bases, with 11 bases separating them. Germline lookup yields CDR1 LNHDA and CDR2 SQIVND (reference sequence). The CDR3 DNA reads TGTGCCAGTAGTATGGGGCCGGCTGCTGAAGCTTTCTTT. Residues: CASSMGPAAEAFF.

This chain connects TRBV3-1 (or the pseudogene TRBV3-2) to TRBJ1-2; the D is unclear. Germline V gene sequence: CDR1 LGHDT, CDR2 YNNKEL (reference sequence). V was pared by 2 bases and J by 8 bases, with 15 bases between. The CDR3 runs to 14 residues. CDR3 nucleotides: TGTGCCAGCAGCCAATCCGAAGGAGGGCACGGCTACACCTTC. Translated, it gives CASSQSEGGHGYTF.

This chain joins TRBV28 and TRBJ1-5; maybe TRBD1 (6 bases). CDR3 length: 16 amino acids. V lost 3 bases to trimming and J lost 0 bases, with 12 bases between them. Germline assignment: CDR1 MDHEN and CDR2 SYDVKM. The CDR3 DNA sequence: TGTGCCAGCAGTTTGGCCACAGGGCATAGCAATCAGCCCCAGCATTTT. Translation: CASSLATGHSNQPQHF.

The DNA of the CDR3 is TGTGCCAGCAGGACGCCAGGGCACTATGGCTACACCTTC. Its protein product is CASRTPGHYGYTF. This chain uses TRBV6-6 with TRBJ1-2, with D possibly matching TRBD1 (5 bases). Germline CDR1 is MNHNY and CDR2 is SVGAGI (reference sequence). The CDR3 spans 13 residues. V lost 6 bases and J 3 bases, leaving 11 bases between the germline ends.

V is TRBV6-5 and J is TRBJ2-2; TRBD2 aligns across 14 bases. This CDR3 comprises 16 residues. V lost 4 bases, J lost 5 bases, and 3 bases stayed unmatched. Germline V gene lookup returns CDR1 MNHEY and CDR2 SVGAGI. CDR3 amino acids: CASSSGLAGGTGELFF. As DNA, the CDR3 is TGTGCCAGCAGTTCCGGACTAGCGGGGGGAACCGGGGAGCTGTTTTTT.

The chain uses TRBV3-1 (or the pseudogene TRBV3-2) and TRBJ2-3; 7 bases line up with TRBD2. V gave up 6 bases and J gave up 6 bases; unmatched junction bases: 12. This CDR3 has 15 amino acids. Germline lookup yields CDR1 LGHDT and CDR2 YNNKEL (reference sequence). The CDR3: CASSRSGATVDTQYF. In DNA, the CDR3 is TGTGCCAGCAGTCGCAGCGGGGCGACGGTGGATACGCAGTATTTT.

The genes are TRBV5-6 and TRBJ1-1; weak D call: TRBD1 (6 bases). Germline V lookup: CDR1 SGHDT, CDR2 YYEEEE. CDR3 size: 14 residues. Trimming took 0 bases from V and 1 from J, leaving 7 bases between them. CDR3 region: CASSLAGENTEAFF. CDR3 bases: TGTGCCAGCAGCTTGGCAGGGGAGAACACTGAAGCTTTCTTT.

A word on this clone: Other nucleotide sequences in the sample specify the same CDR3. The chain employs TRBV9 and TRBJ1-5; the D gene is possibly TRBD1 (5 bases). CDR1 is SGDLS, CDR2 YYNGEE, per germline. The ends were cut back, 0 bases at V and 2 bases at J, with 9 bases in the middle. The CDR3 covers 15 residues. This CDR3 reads CASSVGGGGNQPQHF. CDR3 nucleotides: TGTGCCAGCAGCGTAGGCGGGGGTGGCAATCAGCCCCAGCATTTT.

CDR3 sequence: CASTGQGWEKLFF. In DNA, the CDR3 is TGTGCCAGCACCGGACAGGGGTGGGAAAAACTGTTTTTT. This rearrangement joins TRBV2 to TRBJ1-4; TRBD1 agrees at 9 bases. The CDR3 covers 13 residues. The V and J ends lost 7 bases and 8 bases, in that order; junction bases with no gene match: 5. Germline CDR1 is SNHLY and CDR2 is FYNNEI. The complete variable domain, with remaining parts taken from reference TRBV2 and TRBJ1-4, reads EPEVTQTPSHQVTQMGQEVILRCVPISNHLYFYWYRQILGQKVEFLVSFYNNEISEKSEIFDDQFSVERPDGSNFTLKIRSTKLEDSAMYFCASTGQGWEKLFFGSGTQLSVL.

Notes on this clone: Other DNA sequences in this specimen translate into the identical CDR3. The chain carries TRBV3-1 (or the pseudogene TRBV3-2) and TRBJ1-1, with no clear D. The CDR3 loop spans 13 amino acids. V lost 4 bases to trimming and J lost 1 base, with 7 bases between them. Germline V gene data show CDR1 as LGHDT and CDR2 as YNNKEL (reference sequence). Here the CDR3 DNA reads TGTGCCAGCAGCCCCACACCGAACACTGAAGCTTTCTTT. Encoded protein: CASSPTPNTEAFF.